A selection of T cell receptor beta chains follows, all from one sample in a study of blood T cells in healthy people across ages. From the 5' RACE reads, TCRdb called clonotypes with MiXCR, one entry per CDR3 protein. The table shows roughly 1,500,000 distinct CDR3 sequences, with 40% to 50% occurring only once. Sequenced material: blood. Every receptor here comes from a woman aged 18-29 years in good health. Both conserved end residues are trimmed from each CDR3. The D gene is left open where the match is weak. A clone size is listed for some rows: how often the clone was seen (once, few, many), or a class if it is expanded.

clone size	V gene	J gene	D gene	CDR3 protein
.	TRBV6-1	TRBJ1-4	.	ASSDRVRGYNEELF
.	TRBV7-9	TRBJ2-5	TRBD1	ASSSSLTGHGEQY
.	TRBV2	TRBJ2-3	.	ASTKGATCGRYDTQY
few	TRBV2	TRBJ2-1	.	ASSAPGVYNEQF
.	TRBV7-2	TRBJ2-1	.	ASSPPQSNEQF
.	TRBV9	.	.	ASSVPAAYEQY
.	TRBV28	TRBJ2-1	.	ASSLFPVWGQTSYNEQF
.	TRBV12-3/TRBV12-4	TRBJ2-6	.	ASSPSGGKGAFSGANVLT
.	TRBV5-1	TRBJ2-3	TRBD2	ASSTGTNGPLTDTQY
few	TRBV30	TRBJ2-1	.	AWSYGDYNEQF
.	TRBV7-9	TRBJ1-2	.	ASSLERGKDGYT
.	TRBV5-1	TRBJ2-3	.	ASSRKPGTDTQY
.	TRBV7-6	TRBJ2-7	TRBD1	ASSLAPGQGYYEQY
.	TRBV18	TRBJ2-7	.	ASSPAQAAPYEQY
.	TRBV3-1	TRBJ2-5	.	ASSQLDGSSQY
many	TRBV12-3/TRBV12-4	TRBJ2-7	.	ASSLRQTYEQY
.	TRBV3-1	TRBJ1-1	.	ASSQDGQTMNTEAF
few	TRBV7-2	TRBJ2-3	TRBD1	ASSLTGTVFTDTQY
.	TRBV6-6	TRBJ1-2	.	ASSYSDSLYGYT
.	TRBV5-1	TRBJ1-5	.	AGSSGSPGNQPQH